This T cell receptor (beta chain) was sequenced in a study of blood T cell repertoires in COVID-19. Study-wide background: Acute and convalescent COVID-19 specimens originated in the United States, Italy and Spain.

The CDR3 is 17 residues long. Some clones are missing from TCRdb's copy, which holds only in-frame ones; the method was immunoSEQ multiplex PCR. The sample carries around 100,000 clones, about nine tenths recorded once. The origin of this receptor is a man in his forties or fifties with acute or convalescent COVID-19. What was sequenced was peripheral blood. The chain combines TRBV21-1 with TRBJ2-2; TRBD1 is the table's D call, not checked against the DNA. TRBV21-1 is described as a pseudogene. CDR3 in amino acids: CASSKATYRPDTGELFF. CDR3 DNA sequence: TGTGCCAGCAGCAAAGCGACCTACAGGCCCGACACCGGGGAGCTGTTTTTT.